This T cell receptor (beta chain) was recovered during a study of beta chain features in type 1 diabetes. At the level of the study: What patients shared with healthy donors was a similar profile of age, gender and cell yields.

All sorted populations exceeded 95% purity. The investigators reverse transcribed all of the isolated RNA, so they sequenced expressed TCRB transcripts. Only in-frame clones appear in the TCRdb table, and some are missing; sequencing was by immunoSEQ multiplex PCR. The sample shows 250,000 or so clones, about 25% of them seen only once. V dropped 5 bases and J dropped 4 bases, with 9 bases sitting between them. The CDR3 spans 11 residues. From germline, CDR1 is SQVTM and CDR2 ANQGSEA. A few counts support this clone. What it recognizes is unknown. General study results and limits: For type 1 diabetes patients, VDJ junctions showed fewer insertions and more deletions. Equally in patients and controls, shorter templates might have been favored by PCR.

This TCR was sampled from a man under 40 in good health. The sequenced material came from central memory CD4+ T cells from blood. This chain uses TRBV29-1 with TRBJ2-7; no definite D call. This CDR3 reads CSVKVFYEQYF. The CDR3 DNA follows: TGCAGCGTTAAAGTTTTTTACGAGCAGTACTTC.